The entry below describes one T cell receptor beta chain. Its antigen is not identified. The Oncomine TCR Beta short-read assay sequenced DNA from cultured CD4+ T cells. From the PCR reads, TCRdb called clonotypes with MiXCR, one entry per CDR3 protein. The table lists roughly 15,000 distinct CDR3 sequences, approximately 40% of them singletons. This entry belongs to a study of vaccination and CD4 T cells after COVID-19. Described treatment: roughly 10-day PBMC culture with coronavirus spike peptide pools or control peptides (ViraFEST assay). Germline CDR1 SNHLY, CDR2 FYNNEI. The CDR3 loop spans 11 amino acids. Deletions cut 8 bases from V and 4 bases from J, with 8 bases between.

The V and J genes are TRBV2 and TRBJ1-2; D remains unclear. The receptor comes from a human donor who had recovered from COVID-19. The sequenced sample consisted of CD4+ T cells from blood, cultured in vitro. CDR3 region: CASGLSYGYTF. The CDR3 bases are TGTGCCAGCGGTTTGAGCTATGGCTACACCTTC.